Listed below are T cell receptor beta chains from one sample, sequenced in a study of shared clonotypes between healthy human individuals. TCRdb keeps only in-frame clones here, not all; method: immunoSEQ multiplex PCR. The sample gives over 850,000 clones, 70% to 80% of which show up once; approximately 0.56% is in the top ten. Sample: memory CD4+ T cells from PBMCs. Every receptor here comes from a man younger than 35 in good health. Some clones in this sample may be carry-over from other donors' samples. Each CDR3 is given with its conserved first and last residue. The order of the fields is D gene, V gene, clone size, J gene, CDR3 protein, CDR3 DNA. A D gene is named only where the DNA matches it firmly. Clone sizes are given selectively: once, few, many, or a class where the clone is expanded.

.,TRBV7-9,.,TRBJ2-3,CASSPERHTQYF,TGTGCCAGCAGCCCAGAGCGGCACACGCAGTATTTT
TRBD2,TRBV6-5,.,TRBJ2-7,CASSQTSGSWGEQYF,TGTGCCAGCAGTCAGACTAGCGGGAGCTGGGGCGAGCAGTACTTC
TRBD1,TRBV25-1,.,TRBJ2-7,CASRRGTGDTYEQYF,TGTGCCAGCAGGAGAGGGACAGGGGACACCTACGAGCAGTACTTC
.,TRBV5-1,.,TRBJ1-1,CASSLGARGDEAFF,TGCGCCAGCAGCTTGGGGGCGCGGGGAGATGAAGCTTTCTTT
.,TRBV10-3,.,TRBJ2-1,CAISDPTRGRGYQFF,TGTGCCATCAGCGACCCTACTAGGGGGAGGGGCTATCAGTTCTTC
.,TRBV27,.,TRBJ2-2,CASSSEPANTGELFF,TGTGCCAGCAGTTCGGAGCCCGCGAACACCGGGGAGCTGTTTTTT
TRBD1,TRBV10-1,.,TRBJ2-7,CASSNRDRVYEQYF,TGCGCCAGCAGTAACCGGGACAGGGTTTACGAGCAGTACTTC
.,TRBV11-2,.,TRBJ2-7,CASSFSVPLYEQYF,TGTGCCAGCAGCTTTAGCGTGCCTCTCTACGAGCAGTACTTC
.,TRBV5-1,.,TRBJ1-2,CASSPQGTGGDGYTF,TGCGCCAGCAGCCCACAGGGAACGGGGGGTGATGGCTACACCTTC
.,TRBV18,.,TRBJ1-1,CASSPSFWGSDTEAFF,TGTGCCAGCTCACCGAGTTTCTGGGGCTCGGACACTGAAGCTTTCTTT
TRBD2,TRBV29-1,.,TRBJ2-1,CSVGLAGGPHEQFF,TGCAGCGTCGGGCTAGCGGGAGGGCCCCATGAGCAGTTCTTC
.,TRBV7-9,.,TRBJ2-3,CAITEGRDTQYF,TGTGCCATTACAGAAGGGAGAGATACGCAGTATTTT
TRBD1,TRBV7-8,.,TRBJ2-7,CASSLQQGYEQYF,TGTGCCAGCAGCTTACAACAGGGGTACGAGCAGTACTTC
TRBD1,TRBV5-4,.,TRBJ2-5,CASSLGQGGKRETQYF,TGTGCCAGCAGCTTGGGACAGGGGGGAAAGAGAGAGACCCAGTACTTC
.,TRBV27,once,TRBJ2-1,CASSPRLAGGAYNEQFF,TGTGCCAGCAGTCCTAGACTAGCAGGGGGGGCCTACAATGAGCAGTTCTTC
TRBD1,TRBV28,.,TRBJ2-7,CASSLTATGNYEQYF,TGTGCCAGCAGTTTAACGGCGACAGGGAACTACGAGCAGTACTTC
.,TRBV5-1,.,TRBJ2-3,CASSLEQFTQYF,TGCGCCAGCAGCTTGGAGCAGTTCACGCAGTATTTT
.,TRBV2,.,TRBJ2-7,CATHGGRTVRVHEQYF,TGTGCCACCCACGGGGGCCGAACGGTAAGGGTCCACGAGCAGTACTTC
TRBD1,TRBV5-1,.,TRBJ2-3,CASSDRQGADTQYF,TGCGCCAGCAGCGACCGACAGGGAGCAGATACGCAGTATTTT
TRBD1,TRBV28,.,TRBJ2-5,CASSSPVGQGVYQETQYF,TGTGCCAGCAGTTCACCGGTGGGACAGGGGGTTTACCAAGAGACCCAGTACTTC
TRBD1,TRBV6-1,few,TRBJ2-4,CASGNRDRAHF,TGTGCCAGCGGAAACAGGGACAGGGCCCACTTC
.,TRBV4-1,.,TRBJ2-2,CASSQEGGRSSMNTGELFF,TGCGCCAGCAGCCAAGAGGGCGGCCGAAGCTCCATGAACACCGGGGAGCTGTTTTTT
TRBD2,TRBV4-1,once,TRBJ2-5,CASSQLGLAQETQYF,TGCGCCAGCAGCCAACTGGGACTAGCCCAAGAGACCCAGTACTTC
TRBD1,TRBV2,.,TRBJ1-3,CASSPDREGNTIYF,TGTGCCAGCAGTCCTGACAGGGAAGGAAACACCATATATTTT
TRBD1,TRBV7-8,.,TRBJ1-1,CASGGASNTEAFF,TGTGCCTCAGGGGGGGCCTCGAACACTGAAGCTTTCTTT
TRBD2,TRBV28,.,TRBJ2-7,CASYRPTSGGTYEQYF,TGTGCCAGTTACCGGCCCACTAGCGGGGGTACCTACGAGCAGTACTTC
.,TRBV7-9,.,TRBJ2-1,CASKPAGDSLGNEQFF,TGTGCCAGCAAACCCGCCGGGGACTCCCTTGGGAATGAGCAGTTCTTC
TRBD1,TRBV2,.,TRBJ1-1,CASSQDRLNTEAFF,TGTGCCAGCAGTCAGGACAGGCTGAACACTGAAGCTTTCTTT
.,TRBV6-1,.,TRBJ2-2,CASSVVSLTGELFF,TGTGCCAGCAGTGTCGTATCCCTGACCGGGGAGCTGTTTTTT
TRBD2,TRBV30,.,TRBJ2-5,CAWSVGLAFQETQYF,TGTGCCTGGAGTGTGGGACTAGCGTTCCAAGAGACCCAGTACTTC
.,TRBV5-1,.,TRBJ2-1,CASSLAGRLSYNEQFF,TGCGCCAGCAGCTTGGCCGGACGTCTCTCCTACAATGAGCAGTTCTTC
.,TRBV5-6,once,TRBJ2-7,CASSFMMTALYEQYF,TGTGCCAGCAGCTTCATGATGACAGCTCTCTACGAGCAGTACTTC
.,TRBV2,.,TRBJ1-4,CATEGGLSATNEKLFF,TGTGCCACCGAAGGTGGGCTTTCCGCAACTAATGAAAAACTGTTTTTT
.,TRBV10-3,.,TRBJ2-7,CAISESGSYEQYF,TGTGCCATCAGTGAGTCCGGCAGTTACGAGCAGTACTTC
TRBD1,TRBV11-2,.,TRBJ2-7,CASSSGTAPYEQYF,TGTGCCAGCAGCTCCGGGACAGCTCCCTACGAGCAGTACTTC
.,TRBV5-1,few,TRBJ1-1,CASSLPGAEAFF,TGCGCCAGCAGCTTACCGGGAGCTGAAGCTTTCTTT
.,TRBV7-9,few,TRBJ2-3,CASSLGQGPDTQYF,TGTGCCAGCAGCTTAGGGCAGGGTCCAGATACGCAGTATTTT
.,TRBV10-3,.,TRBJ1-6,CAISDGGMDNSPLHF,TGTGCCATCAGTGACGGGGGAATGGATAATTCACCCCTCCACTTT
TRBD1,TRBV5-4,.,TRBJ1-2,CASSLEGRGGGYTF,TGTGCCAGCAGCTTGGAGGGCAGGGGGGGAGGCTACACCTTC
TRBD2,TRBV7-9,.,TRBJ2-1,CASSKRGSPYNEQFF,TGTGCCAGCAGCAAGCGCGGGAGTCCCTACAATGAGCAGTTCTTC
.,TRBV27,.,TRBJ2-5,CASSFISSKETQYF,TGTGCCAGCAGTTTTATAAGTTCCAAAGAGACCCAGTACTTC
TRBD1,TRBV30,.,TRBJ1-1,CAWSKGADTEAFF,TGTGCCTGGAGTAAGGGGGCGGATACTGAAGCTTTCTTT
.,TRBV5-1,.,TRBJ2-7,CASRWTVGSSYEQYF,TGCGCCAGCAGGTGGACAGTAGGAAGCTCCTACGAGCAGTACTTC